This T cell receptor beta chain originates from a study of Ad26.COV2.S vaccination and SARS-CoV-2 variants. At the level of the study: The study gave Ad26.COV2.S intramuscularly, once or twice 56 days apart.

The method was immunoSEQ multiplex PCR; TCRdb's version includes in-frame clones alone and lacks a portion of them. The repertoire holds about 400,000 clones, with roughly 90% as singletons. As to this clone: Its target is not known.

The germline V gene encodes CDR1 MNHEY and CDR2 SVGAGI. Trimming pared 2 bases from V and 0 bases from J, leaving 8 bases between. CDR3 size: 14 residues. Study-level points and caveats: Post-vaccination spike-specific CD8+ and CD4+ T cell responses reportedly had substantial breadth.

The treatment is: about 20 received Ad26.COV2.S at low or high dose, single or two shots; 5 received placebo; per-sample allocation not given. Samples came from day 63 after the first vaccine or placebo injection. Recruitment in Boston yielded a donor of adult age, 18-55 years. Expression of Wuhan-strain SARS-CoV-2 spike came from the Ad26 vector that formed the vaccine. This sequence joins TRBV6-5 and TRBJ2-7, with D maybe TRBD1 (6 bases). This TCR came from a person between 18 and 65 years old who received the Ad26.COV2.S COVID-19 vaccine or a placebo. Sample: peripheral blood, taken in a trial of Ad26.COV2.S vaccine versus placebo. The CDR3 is CASSYGQSSYEQYF. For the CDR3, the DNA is TGTGCCAGCAGTTACGGACAGAGCTCCTACGAGCAGTACTTC.